These T cell receptor beta chains were read from a single sample in a study of blood T cells in healthy people across ages. TCRdb called the 5' RACE reads again in MiXCR, with one record for every CDR3 protein. The sample carries about 700,000 distinct CDR3 sequences, about 30% recorded once. The specimen sequenced was blood. These receptors all come from an elderly woman in good health. Each CDR3 is given with its conserved first and last residue. A D gene is named only where the DNA matches it firmly. Clone size is shown for a subset of rows, as once, few, many or a class of expanded clone.

size,J,length,V,D,CDR3,DNA
.,TRBJ2-3,19,TRBV7-2,.,CASSLRFGRRQTNTDTQYF,TGTGCCAGCAGCTTAAGATTTGGGAGAAGACAGACTAACACAGATACGCAGTATTTT
.,TRBJ1-4,15,TRBV30,.,CAWSQGPSNNEKLFF,TGTGCCTGGAGTCAAGGACCGAGTAATAATGAAAAACTGTTTTTT
many,TRBJ2-7,15,TRBV20-1,TRBD1,CSATGTGGRYREQYF,TGCAGTGCTACAGGGACAGGGGGACGTTATCGCGAGCAGTACTTC
few,TRBJ2-2,14,TRBV30,.,CAWSVLGSAGELFF,TGTGCCTGGAGTGTACTGGGTTCAGCCGGGGAGCTGTTTTTT
many,TRBJ2-3,15,TRBV6-2/TRBV6-3,TRBD2,CASSPSGGRSDTQYF,TGTGCCAGCAGCCCATCGGGGGGGCGTTCAGATACGCAGTATTTT
.,TRBJ2-1,17,TRBV28,TRBD1,CASSLRIGTGIGETQFF,TGTGCCAGCAGCCTTCGGATCGGGACAGGGATAGGAGAGACCCAGTTCTTC
.,TRBJ2-3,15,TRBV4-1,TRBD2,CASSRGLAGTGTQYF,TGCGCCAGCAGCCGGGGACTAGCGGGCACAGGTACGCAGTATTTT
many,TRBJ2-5,15,TRBV6-6,TRBD2,CASSYSGGRLETQYF,TGTGCCAGCAGTTACTCGGGAGGGCGTCTGGAGACCCAGTACTTC
few,TRBJ1-3,15,TRBV9,.,CASSVSGHSGNTIYF,TGTGCCAGCAGCGTCTCGGGCCACTCTGGAAACACCATATATTTT
few,TRBJ1-1,14,TRBV11-2,.,CASSRLLKATEAFF,TGTGCCAGCAGCCGATTACTAAAGGCAACTGAAGCTTTCTTT
many,TRBJ1-4,15,TRBV15,.,CATSRDPGTNEKLFF,TGTGCCACCAGCAGAGACCCGGGAACTAATGAAAAACTGTTTTTT
many,TRBJ2-5,16,TRBV28,TRBD2,CASSSPSGSGEETQYF,TGTGCCAGCAGTTCCCCGTCGGGTAGCGGGGAAGAGACCCAGTACTTC
many,TRBJ2-3,15,TRBV6-6,TRBD2,CASSYTSGSTDTQYF,TGTGCCAGCAGTTATACTAGCGGTAGCACAGATACGCAGTATTTT
many,TRBJ2-2,16,TRBV7-8,TRBD1,CASSSRTGVGAGELFF,TGTGCCAGCAGCTCGAGGACAGGGGTCGGTGCCGGGGAGCTGTTTTTT
.,TRBJ2-3,17,TRBV5-1,.,CASSLPQGSVAGDTQYF,TGCGCCAGCAGCCTCCCGCAGGGCAGCGTCGCGGGAGATACGCAGTATTTT
many,TRBJ2-3,15,TRBV12-3/TRBV12-4,TRBD2,CASSSGLAYPDTQYF,TGTGCCAGCAGTTCCGGACTAGCGTACCCAGATACGCAGTATTTT
.,TRBJ2-5,15,TRBV5-1,TRBD1,CASIHGQGARETQYF,TGCGCCAGCATCCACGGACAGGGGGCAAGGGAGACCCAGTACTTC
many,TRBJ2-1,14,TRBV19,.,CASSKGGRGYEQFF,TGTGCCAGTAGTAAGGGGGGCCGGGGGTATGAGCAGTTCTTC
many,TRBJ2-4,15,TRBV7-9,TRBD2,CASRFLSGGRDIQYF,TGTGCCAGCAGATTCCTTAGCGGGGGGCGGGACATTCAGTACTTC
.,TRBJ2-7,16,TRBV18,TRBD2,CASSRSGGGADYEQYF,TGTGCCAGCTCACGTTCGGGCGGGGGGGCCGACTACGAGCAGTACTTC
many,TRBJ1-5,15,TRBV4-3,.,CASSQELGSNQPQHF,TGCGCCAGCAGCCAAGAATTGGGGTCCAATCAGCCCCAGCATTTT
.,TRBJ2-4,13,TRBV29-1,TRBD2,CSARTSEENIQYF,TGCAGCGCCCGTACTAGCGAGGAAAACATTCAGTACTTC
many,TRBJ2-7,15,TRBV28,TRBD1,CASSSPGQGDYEQYF,TGTGCCAGCAGTTCTCCCGGACAGGGCGACTACGAGCAGTACTTC
many,TRBJ1-5,14,TRBV5-1,.,CASSWDGGNQPQHF,TGCGCCAGCAGCTGGGACGGGGGCAATCAGCCCCAGCATTTT
many,TRBJ1-5,16,TRBV15,.,CATSTGPSGGNQPQHF,TGTGCCACCAGCACCGGTCCCTCGGGGGGCAATCAGCCCCAGCATTTT
many,TRBJ2-7,17,TRBV3-1,.,CASSQASRAESSYEQYF,TGTGCCAGCAGCCAAGCAAGCAGGGCTGAAAGCTCCTACGAGCAGTACTTC
many,TRBJ2-7,13,TRBV6-5,.,CASSNRVPYEQYF,TGTGCCAGCAGCAACAGGGTCCCCTACGAGCAGTACTTC
.,TRBJ1-2,13,TRBV27,.,CASFSPEGDSYTF,TGTGCCAGCTTTTCTCCGGAGGGTGATAGCTACACCTTC
.,TRBJ2-1,14,TRBV12-3/TRBV12-4,TRBD1,CASSFRTGTNEQFF,TGTGCCAGCAGTTTCCGGACAGGGACCAATGAGCAGTTCTTC
many,TRBJ2-1,16,TRBV5-1,TRBD2,CASSLEWASGANEQFF,TGCGCCAGCAGCTTGGAGTGGGCTAGCGGGGCGAATGAGCAGTTCTTC
few,TRBJ1-3,14,TRBV13,.,CASSLVAGGNTIYF,TGTGCCAGCAGCTTAGTTGCGGGTGGAAACACCATATATTTT
many,TRBJ2-3,16,TRBV5-1,.,CASSLDGAGTTDTQYF,TGCGCCAGCAGCTTGGATGGGGCGGGGACCACAGATACGCAGTATTTT
many,TRBJ1-4,14,TRBV7-9,.,CASGKGPTNEKLFF,TGTGCCAGCGGCAAGGGTCCAACTAATGAAAAACTGTTTTTT
.,TRBJ2-5,13,TRBV6-2/TRBV6-3,TRBD1,CASSHSDRATQYF,TGTGCCAGCAGTCACTCGGACAGGGCGACCCAGTACTTC
.,TRBJ2-2,13,TRBV5-1,.,CASRARFDGGLFF,TGCGCCAGCAGGGCCCGGTTCGACGGGGGGCTGTTTTTT
many,TRBJ1-2,13,TRBV20-1,TRBD1,CSAGTALNYGYTF,TGCAGTGCAGGGACAGCGTTAAACTATGGCTACACCTTC